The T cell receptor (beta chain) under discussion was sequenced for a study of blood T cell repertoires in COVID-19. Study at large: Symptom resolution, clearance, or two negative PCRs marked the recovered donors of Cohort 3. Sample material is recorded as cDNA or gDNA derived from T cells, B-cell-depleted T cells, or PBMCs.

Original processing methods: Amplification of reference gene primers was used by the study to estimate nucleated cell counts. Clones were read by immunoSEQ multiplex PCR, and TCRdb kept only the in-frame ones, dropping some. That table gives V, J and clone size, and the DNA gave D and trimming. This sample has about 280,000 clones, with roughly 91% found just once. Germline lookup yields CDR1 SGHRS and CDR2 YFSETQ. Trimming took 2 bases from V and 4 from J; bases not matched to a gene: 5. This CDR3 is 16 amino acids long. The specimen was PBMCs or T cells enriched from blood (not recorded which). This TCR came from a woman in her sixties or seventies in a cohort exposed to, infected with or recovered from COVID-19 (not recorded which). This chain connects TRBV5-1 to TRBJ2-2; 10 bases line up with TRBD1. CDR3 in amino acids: CASSLLTGGSTGELFF. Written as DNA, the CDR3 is TGCGCCAGCAGCTTACTGACAGGGGGCAGCACCGGGGAGCTGTTTTTT.